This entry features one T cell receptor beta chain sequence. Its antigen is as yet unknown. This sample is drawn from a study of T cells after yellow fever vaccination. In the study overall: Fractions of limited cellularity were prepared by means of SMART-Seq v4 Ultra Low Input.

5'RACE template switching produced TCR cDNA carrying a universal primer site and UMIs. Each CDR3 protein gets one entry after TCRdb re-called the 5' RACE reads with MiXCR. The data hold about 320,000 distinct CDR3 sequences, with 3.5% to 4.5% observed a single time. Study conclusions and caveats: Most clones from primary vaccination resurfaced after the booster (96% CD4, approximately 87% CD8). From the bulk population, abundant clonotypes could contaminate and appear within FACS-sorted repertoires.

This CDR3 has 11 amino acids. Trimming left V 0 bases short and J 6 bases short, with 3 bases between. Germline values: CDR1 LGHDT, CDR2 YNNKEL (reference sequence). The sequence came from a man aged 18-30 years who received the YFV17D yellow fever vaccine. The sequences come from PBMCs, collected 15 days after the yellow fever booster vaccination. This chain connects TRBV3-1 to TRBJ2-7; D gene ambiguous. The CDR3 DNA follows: TGTGCCAGCAGCCAAGAGTTCGAGCAGTACTTC. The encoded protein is CASSQEFEQYF.